These T cell receptor beta chains were read from a single sample in a study of CD8 T cells in Susac syndrome. TCRdb passed the immunoSEQ multiplex PCR reads through MiXCR, listing each CDR3 protein once. The data show around 100,000 distinct CDR3 sequences, 95% seen once. Material for sequencing was CD8+ T cells from PBMCs. The receptors stem from a human donor with Susac syndrome. The CDR3 runs from the conserved cysteine through the conserved F or W. Each record gives: J gene, V gene, CDR3 length, CDR3 protein.

TRBJ2-7 | TRBV28 | 16 | CASSIGLAGTPYEQYF
TRBJ2-1 | TRBV13 | 17 | CASSLIVGGGDYNEQFF
TRBJ1-4 | TRBV14 | 14 | CASSRGPFNEKLFF
TRBJ1-1 | TRBV29-1 | 13 | CSVEDPSGIEAFF
TRBJ1-5 | TRBV15 | 19 | CATSRGAKKLDGGNQPQHF
TRBJ2-7 | TRBV11-2 | 13 | CASSLEQGYEQYF
TRBJ2-1 | TRBV7-3 | 13 | CASSLNQGNEQFF
TRBJ2-5 | TRBV6-6 | 14 | CASSRYRGSETQYF
TRBJ2-7 | TRBV20-1 | 14 | CSARDPDRDGGQYF
TRBJ2-5 | TRBV3-1 | 14 | CASSPIGGGETQYF
TRBJ1-1 | TRBV6-5 | 14 | CASTPGVGFTEAFF
TRBJ1-2 | TRBV9 | 15 | CASSITSGGVYGYTF
TRBJ2-2 | TRBV12-3/TRBV12-4 | 17 | CASSPTRGDGFPGELFF
TRBJ2-2 | TRBV29-1 | 15 | CSVLIQAPNTGELFF
TRBJ2-1 | TRBV5-1 | 14 | CASSRTGDGNEQFF
TRBJ1-1 | TRBV29-1 | 13 | CSGKGADGTEAFF
TRBJ2-1 | TRBV14 | 12 | CASSQTWNEQFF
TRBJ2-7 | TRBV3-1 | 15 | CASSQGSGGEWEQYF
TRBJ1-2 | TRBV24-1 | 15 | CATSDSKDRIYGYTF
TRBJ2-1 | TRBV20-1 | 13 | CSARAGPGNEQFF
TRBJ1-5 | TRBV25-1 | 11 | CASSEGHLQHF
TRBJ2-7 | TRBV20-1 | 13 | CSARDRGSFEQYF
TRBJ1-2 | TRBV5-6 | 13 | CASSSQGARGYTF
TRBJ2-3 | TRBV3-1 | 17 | CASTDGGLAGDTDTQYF
TRBJ2-3 | TRBV2 | 14 | CASHLRGRTDTQYF
TRBJ2-6 | TRBV7-6 | 20 | CASSLGFGETTSSGANVLTF
TRBJ2-7 | TRBV4-1 | 16 | CASSQDLGDPYYEQYF